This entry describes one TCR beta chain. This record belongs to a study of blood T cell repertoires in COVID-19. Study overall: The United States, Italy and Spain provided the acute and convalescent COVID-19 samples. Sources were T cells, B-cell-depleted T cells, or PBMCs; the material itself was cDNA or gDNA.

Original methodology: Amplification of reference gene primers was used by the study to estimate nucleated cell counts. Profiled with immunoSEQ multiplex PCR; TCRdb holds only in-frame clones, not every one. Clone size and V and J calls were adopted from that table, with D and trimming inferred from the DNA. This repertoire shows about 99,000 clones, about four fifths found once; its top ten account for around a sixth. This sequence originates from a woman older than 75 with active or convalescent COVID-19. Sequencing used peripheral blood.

Written as DNA, the CDR3 is TGTGCCAGCAGCTTAAGTCCAGCGGGAGGCCCCAGCTCCTACAATGAGCAGTTCTTC. It codes for CASSLSPAGGPSSYNEQFF. This chain joins TRBV11-2 and TRBJ2-1, with 9 bases that match TRBD2. This CDR3 region has 19 residues. Germline V gene lookup returns CDR1 SGHAT and CDR2 FQNNGV. J gave up 0 bases and V 2 bases, and 11 bases lay outside the gene matches.